Sequencing of this T cell receptor (beta chain) was carried out in a study of vaccination and CD4 T cells after COVID-19. Study in general: Overlapping peptides covering the spike proteins of SARS-CoV-2, HCoV-NL63, HCoV-OC43 and HCoV-229E were added to stimulate cells.

The study sequenced cultured CD4+ T cell DNA using the Oncomine TCR Beta short-read assay. TCRdb re-derived calls from the PCR reads in MiXCR, one entry per CDR3 protein. The sample has approximately 15,000 distinct CDR3 sequences; 30% are singletons. The CDR3 runs 14 residues. Germline CDR1 KGHSH, CDR2 LQKENI. J was trimmed by 8 bases and V by 6 bases; bases with no gene match: 12. With respect to this clonotype: Its antigen is still unknown.

Stated treatment: approximately 10-day PBMC culture with coronavirus spike peptide pools or control peptides (ViraFEST assay). PBMC cultures, at approximately 2 million cells per well, received 8.5 to 10 IU/ml IL-2 and about 9.2 ug/ml peptide pools. The sample comprised cultured CD4+ T cells from blood. The clonotype was recovered from a human donor with COVID-19. The chain joins TRBV18 to TRBJ1-2; 7 bases are a match to TRBD1. CDR3 nucleotide sequence: TGTGCCAGCTCTACAGAGACAGGGCAAGGCGGCTACACCTTC. It specifies CASSTETGQGGYTF.